This paragraph reports one TCR beta chain. Antigen specificity is unknown. V was pared by 5 bases and J by 2 bases, with 3 bases of the junction left unmatched. The CDR3 is 13 residues long. Per the germline V gene, CDR1 is SGHRS and CDR2 is YFSETQ. The data belong to a study of graft-versus-host responses after intestinal transplantation. Study-wide results and limits: Present in recipient marrow, GvH clones included some that appeared first in ileum or blood.

Data came from immunoSEQ multiplex PCR; TCRdb stores just in-frame clones and leaves some out. The data hold about 80,000 clones, with about 89% observed a single time. This sequence joins TRBV5-1 and TRBJ2-5, with 7 positions matching TRBD1. Sequences were derived from unstimulated CD4+ T cells sorted from spleen or lymph node cells, sampled before intestinal transplant. The TCR was taken from a human donor who received an intestinal transplant. As DNA, the CDR3 is TGCGCCAGCAGTTCGGGACAGCAAGAGACCCAGTACTTC. This encodes CASSSGQQETQYF.